The 9 T cell receptor beta chains presented below share a single source sample, sequenced in a study of CD8 T cells in Susac syndrome. Random-hexamer reverse transcription was applied to 0.5 to 1 ug RNA. Each CDR3 protein gets one entry after TCRdb re-called the immunoSEQ multiplex PCR reads with MiXCR. In the table there are 150,000 or so distinct CDR3 sequences, roughly 94% of which are singletons. The sequenced sample consisted of CD8+ T cells from PBMCs. The receptors stem from a human donor with multiple sclerosis.

The rearrangement uses TRBV6-2 or TRBV6-3 and TRBJ2-1; D is uncertain. Per the germline V gene, CDR1 is MNHEY and CDR2 is SVGEGT. V lost 6 bases, J lost 2 bases, and 20 bases lay in between. The CDR3 is 17 residues long. The DNA of the CDR3 is TGTGCCAGCAGCCTTACCCTCGACGTACACCCCTACAATGAGCAGTTCTTC. Translating gives CASSLTLDVHPYNEQFF.

The chain uses TRBV15 and TRBJ2-4; perhaps TRBD2 as D (5 bases). Trimming shortened V by 3 bases and J by 4 bases, and 10 bases separated the two germline ends. The CDR3 totals 14 residues. Germline CDR1 is LNHNV and CDR2 is YYDKDF (reference sequence). The CDR3 nucleotides read TGTGCCACCAGCAGGGAGGACTCTAAAAACATTCAGTACTTC. It encodes CATSREDSKNIQYF.

This chain connects TRBV5-1 to TRBJ2-7; 10 bases are a match to TRBD1. The germline V gene encodes CDR1 SGHRS and CDR2 YFSETQ. This CDR3 spans 17 amino acids. Trimming removed 0 bases from V and 7 bases from J; junction bases left unmatched: 13. The CDR3 DNA reads TGCGCCAGCAGCTTGGACCCACGGGACAGGGGCCTGTCTGAGCAGTACTTC. Its translation is CASSLDPRDRGLSEQYF.

The chain recombines TRBV5-1 with TRBJ1-6; D is uncertain. The germline V gene has CDR1 SGHRS and CDR2 YFSETQ. This CDR3 spans 15 amino acids. The V and J ends lost 1 base and 6 bases respectively, with 11 bases between them. The CDR3 region has the DNA TGCGCCAGCAGCTTGTCGAATGCACTTAATTCACCCCTCCACTTT. Protein sequence: CASSLSNALNSPLHF.

The chain employs TRBV9 and TRBJ1-6, with TRBD1 identical over 10 bases. CDR1 and CDR2 from the germline V gene are SGDLS and YYNGEE. V shed 4 bases and J 10 bases; nucleotides not matched to a gene: 8. The CDR3 runs to 15 residues. The CDR3 nucleotides are TGTGCCAGCAGCTCACGGGACAGGGGTGTCTCACCCCTCCACTTT. Protein: CASSSRDRGVSPLHF. Combining the CDR3 with reference TRBV9 and TRBJ1-6 gives the whole variable domain DSGVTQTPKHLITATGQRVTLRCSPRSGDLSVYWYQQSLDQGLQFLIQYYNGEERAKGNILERFSAQQFPDLHSELNLSSLELGDSALYFCASSSRDRGVSPLHFGNGTRLTVT.

This clonotype was observed once. The CDR3 sequence: CSARDLFLRGGTDTQYF. CDR3 sequence (DNA): TGCAGTGCTAGAGATCTCTTTCTGCGGGGTGGCACAGATACGCAGTATTTT. V is TRBV20-1 and J is TRBJ2-3; D may be TRBD2 (6 bases). From germline, CDR1 is DFQATT and CDR2 SNEGSKA (reference sequence). The CDR3 totals 17 residues. V lost 0 bases, J lost 1 base, and 17 bases lay in between.

This clonotype was found once. The chain's CDR3 is CASTGPNQPQHF. The CDR3 region has the DNA TGTGCCAGCACCGGGCCAAATCAGCCCCAGCATTTT. This rearrangement joins TRBV7-9 to TRBJ1-5, with D unclear. From germline, CDR1 is SEHNR and CDR2 FQNEAQ (reference sequence). There are 12 residues in the CDR3. V gave up 7 bases and J gave up 4 bases, with 8 bases separating them.

V is TRBV3-1 and J is TRBJ2-5, with TRBD1 matching over 7 bases. The CDR3 has 17 residues. The germline V gene encodes CDR1 LGHDT and CDR2 YNNKEL (reference sequence). V was clipped by 1 base and J by 5 bases; unmatched bases: 13. Here the CDR3 DNA reads TGTGCCAGCAGCCAAGGCCTACAGACAGGGTTAGGCGAGACCCAGTACTTC. It translates to CASSQGLQTGLGETQYF.

This rearrangement joins TRBV7-9 to TRBJ2-1; possibly TRBD1 for D (6 bases). Germline V CDR1 and CDR2: SEHNR, FQNEAQ (reference sequence). The CDR3 spans 15 residues. Trimming shortened V by 5 bases and J by 8 bases, and 19 bases separated the two germline ends. This chain's CDR3 is CASSQRTVNADEQFF. For the CDR3, the DNA is TGTGCCAGCAGCCAGCGGACAGTAAATGCGGATGAGCAGTTCTTC.